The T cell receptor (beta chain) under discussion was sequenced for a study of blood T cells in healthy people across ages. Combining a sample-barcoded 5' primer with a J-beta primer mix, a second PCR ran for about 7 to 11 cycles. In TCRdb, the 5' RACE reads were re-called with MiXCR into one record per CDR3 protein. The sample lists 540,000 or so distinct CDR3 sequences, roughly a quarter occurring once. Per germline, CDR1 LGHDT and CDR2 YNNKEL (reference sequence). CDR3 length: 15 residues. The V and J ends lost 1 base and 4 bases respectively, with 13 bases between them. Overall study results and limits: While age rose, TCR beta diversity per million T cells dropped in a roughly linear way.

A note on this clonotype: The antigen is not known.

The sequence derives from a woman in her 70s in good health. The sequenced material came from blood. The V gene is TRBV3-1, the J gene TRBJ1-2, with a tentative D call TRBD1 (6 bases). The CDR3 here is CASSQGQGRTYGYTF. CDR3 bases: TGTGCCAGCAGCCAAGGTCAGGGGAGGACCTATGGCTACACCTTC. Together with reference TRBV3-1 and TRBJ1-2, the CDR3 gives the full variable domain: DTAVSQTPKYLVTQMGNDKSIKCEQNLGHDTMYWYKQDSKKFLKIMFSYNNKELIINETVPNRFSPKSPDKAHLNLHINSLELGDSAVYFCASSQGQGRTYGYTFGSGTRLTVV.